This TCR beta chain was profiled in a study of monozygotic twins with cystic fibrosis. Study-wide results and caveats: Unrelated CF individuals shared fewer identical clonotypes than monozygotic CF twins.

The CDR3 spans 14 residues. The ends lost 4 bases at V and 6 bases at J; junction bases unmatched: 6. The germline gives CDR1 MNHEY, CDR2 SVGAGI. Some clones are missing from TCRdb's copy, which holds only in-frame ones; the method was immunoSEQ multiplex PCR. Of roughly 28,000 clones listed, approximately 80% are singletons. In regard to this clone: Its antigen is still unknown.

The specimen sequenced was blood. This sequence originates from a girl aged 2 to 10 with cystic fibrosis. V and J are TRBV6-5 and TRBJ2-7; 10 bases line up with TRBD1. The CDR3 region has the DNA TGTGCCAGCAGTTCCTTGACAGGGGGCTCCGAGCAGTACTTC. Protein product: CASSSLTGGSEQYF.